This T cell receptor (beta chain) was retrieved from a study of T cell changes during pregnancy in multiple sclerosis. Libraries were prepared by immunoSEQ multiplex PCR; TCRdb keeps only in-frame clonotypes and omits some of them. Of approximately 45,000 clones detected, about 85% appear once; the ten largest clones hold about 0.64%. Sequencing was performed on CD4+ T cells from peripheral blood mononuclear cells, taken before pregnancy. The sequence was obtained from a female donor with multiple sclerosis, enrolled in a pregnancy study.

CDR3 region: CASSMVAGMPYGYTF. DNA for the CDR3: TGTGCCAGTAGTATGGTTGCCGGGATGCCCTATGGCTACACCTTC. The chain couples TRBV19 to TRBJ1-2; D gene unclear. The germline gives CDR1 LNHDA, CDR2 SQIVND (reference sequence). The CDR3 has 15 residues. V lost 3 bases and J lost 4, with 15 bases in between.